The TCR beta chain described here comes from a study of OX40 agonist ivuxolimab in advanced cancers. The overall study: A male proportion of approximately 83% was recorded, with mean age roughly 62 years and range roughly 20 to 90.

The method was immunoSEQ multiplex PCR; TCRdb's version includes in-frame clones alone and lacks a portion of them. The sample has about 43,000 clones, roughly 80% seen once. This CDR3 spans 15 amino acids. V was pared by 2 bases and J by 5 bases, with 13 bases between. Looked up from germline, CDR1 is SGDLS and CDR2 is YYNGEE. The TCR originated in an adult with an advanced solid tumor such as melanoma, head and neck, liver or kidney cancer. The source was CD4+ or CD8+ T cells sorted from blood, collected in a trial of the OX40 agonist ivuxolimab. The chain carries TRBV9 and TRBJ2-2, with D possibly being TRBD2 (5 bases). The DNA of the CDR3 is TGTGCCAGCAGCGTTTTTGCGGGTAATACCGGGGAGCTGTTTTTT. Residues: CASSVFAGNTGELFF.